The 2 T cell receptor beta chains below all came from one sample that was sequenced in a study of cytomegalovirus exposure and HLA in healthy donors. The PCR ran on 60 Vbeta and 13 Jbeta primers. Profiled with immunoSEQ multiplex PCR; TCRdb holds only in-frame clones, not every one. The profile shows approximately 100,000 clones, around 82% of them singletons. Sequencing was performed on PBMCs. These receptors were obtained from a woman aged 40 to 55 in good health and CMV-seronegative.

A single count supports this clone. This chain uses TRBV2 with TRBJ2-1; TRBD1 agrees at 8 bases. V was clipped by 6 bases and J by 1 base; unmatched bases: 11. The CDR3 consists of 17 residues. Germline values: CDR1 SNHLY, CDR2 FYNNEI. The CDR3 protein is CASSAGGGDPSYNEQFF. For the CDR3, the DNA is TGTGCCAGCAGCGCAGGGGGCGGCGACCCGTCCTACAATGAGCAGTTCTTC.

The chain couples TRBV28 to TRBJ2-2; the match to TRBD2 covers 7 bases. Germline V gives CDR1 MDHEN, CDR2 SYDVKM. V was pared by 8 bases and J by 4 bases, with 4 bases of the junction left unmatched. CDR3 size: 13 residues. CDR3 loop: CASGGSGTGELFF. DNA of the CDR3: TGTGCCAGCGGCGGGAGTGGCACCGGGGAGCTGTTTTTT. Supplemented by reference TRBV28 and TRBJ2-2, the full variable domain reads DVKVTQSSRYLVKRTGEKVFLECVQDMDHENMFWYRQDPGLGLRLIYFSYDVKMKEKGDIPEGYSVSREKKERFSLILESASTNQTSMYLCASGGSGTGELFFGEGSRLTVL.